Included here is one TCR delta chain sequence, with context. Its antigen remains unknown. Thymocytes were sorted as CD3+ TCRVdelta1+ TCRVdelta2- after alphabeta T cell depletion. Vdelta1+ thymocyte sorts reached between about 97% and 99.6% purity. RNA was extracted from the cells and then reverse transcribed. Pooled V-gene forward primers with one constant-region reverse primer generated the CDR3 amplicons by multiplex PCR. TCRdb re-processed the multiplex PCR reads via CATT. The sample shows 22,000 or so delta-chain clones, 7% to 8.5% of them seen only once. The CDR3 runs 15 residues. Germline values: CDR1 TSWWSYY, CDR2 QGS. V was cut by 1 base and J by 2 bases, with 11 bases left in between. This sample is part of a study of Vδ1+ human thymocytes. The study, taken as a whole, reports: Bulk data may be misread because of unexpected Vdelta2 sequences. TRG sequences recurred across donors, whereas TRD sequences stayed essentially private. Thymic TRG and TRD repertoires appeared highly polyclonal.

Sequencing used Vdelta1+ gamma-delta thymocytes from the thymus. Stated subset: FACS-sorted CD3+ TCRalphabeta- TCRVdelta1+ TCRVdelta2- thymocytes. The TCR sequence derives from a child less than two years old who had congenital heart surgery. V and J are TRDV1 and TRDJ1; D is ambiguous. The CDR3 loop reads CALGEQSSWTDKLIF. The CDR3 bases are TGTGCTCTTGGGGAACAGTCCTCGTGGACCGATAAACTCATCTTT.